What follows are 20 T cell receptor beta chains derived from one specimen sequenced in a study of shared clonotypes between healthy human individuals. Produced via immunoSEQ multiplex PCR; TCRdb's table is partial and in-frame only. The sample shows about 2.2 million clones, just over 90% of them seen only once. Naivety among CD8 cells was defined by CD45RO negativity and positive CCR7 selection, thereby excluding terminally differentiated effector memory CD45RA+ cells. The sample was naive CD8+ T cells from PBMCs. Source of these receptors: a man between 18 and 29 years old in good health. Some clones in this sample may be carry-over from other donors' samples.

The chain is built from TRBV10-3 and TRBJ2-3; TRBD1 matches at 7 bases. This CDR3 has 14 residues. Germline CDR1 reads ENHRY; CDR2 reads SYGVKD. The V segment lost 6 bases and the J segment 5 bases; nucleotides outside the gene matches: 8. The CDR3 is CAIRTGQVGDTQYF. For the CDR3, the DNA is TGTGCCATCAGGACTGGACAGGTGGGAGATACGCAGTATTTT.

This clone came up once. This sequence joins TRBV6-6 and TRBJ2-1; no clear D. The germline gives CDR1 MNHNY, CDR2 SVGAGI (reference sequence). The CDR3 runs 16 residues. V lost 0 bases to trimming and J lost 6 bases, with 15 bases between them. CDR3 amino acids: CASSYSSGTPGNEQFF. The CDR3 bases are TGTGCCAGCAGTTACTCAAGTGGCACCCCCGGCAATGAGCAGTTCTTC.

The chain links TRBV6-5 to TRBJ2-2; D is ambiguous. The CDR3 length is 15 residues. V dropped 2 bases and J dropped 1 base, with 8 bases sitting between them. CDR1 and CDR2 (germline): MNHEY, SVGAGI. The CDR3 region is CASSYARMNTGELFF. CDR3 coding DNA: TGTGCCAGCAGTTACGCCAGGATGAACACCGGGGAGCTGTTTTTT.

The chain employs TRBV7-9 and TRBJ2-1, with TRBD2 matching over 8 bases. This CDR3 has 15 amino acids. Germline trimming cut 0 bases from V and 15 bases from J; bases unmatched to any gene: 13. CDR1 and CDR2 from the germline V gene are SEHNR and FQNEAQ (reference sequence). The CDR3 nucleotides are TGTGCCAGCAGCTTAGCGCACTCGAGGGGACTAGTTCCGTTCTTC. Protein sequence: CASSLAHSRGLVPFF.

The CDR3 is CASSETGTSGTYYEQYF. The CDR3 DNA reads TGTGCCAGCAGCGAAACGGGGACTAGCGGGACTTACTACGAGCAGTACTTC. The chain is built from TRBV7-7 and TRBJ2-7; 13 nucleotides agree with TRBD2. This CDR3 is 17 amino acids long. The V segment lost 5 bases and the J segment 3 bases; nucleotides outside the gene matches: 10. CDR1 is SSHAT and CDR2 is FNYEAQ in the germline V gene (reference sequence).

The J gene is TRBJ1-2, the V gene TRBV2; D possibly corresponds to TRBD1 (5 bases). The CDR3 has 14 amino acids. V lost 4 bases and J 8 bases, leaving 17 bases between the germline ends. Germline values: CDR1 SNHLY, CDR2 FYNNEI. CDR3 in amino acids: CASSGGARVLGYTF. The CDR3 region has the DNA TGTGCCAGCAGTGGTGGGGCACGGGTCCTAGGCTACACCTTC.

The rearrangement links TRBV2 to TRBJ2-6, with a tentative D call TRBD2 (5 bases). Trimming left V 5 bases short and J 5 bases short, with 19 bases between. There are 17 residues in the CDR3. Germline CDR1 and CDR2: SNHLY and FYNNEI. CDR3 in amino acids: CASSSDSSSGWANVLTF. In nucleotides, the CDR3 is TGTGCCAGCAGTTCGGACTCCAGCTCTGGGTGGGCCAACGTCCTGACTTTC.

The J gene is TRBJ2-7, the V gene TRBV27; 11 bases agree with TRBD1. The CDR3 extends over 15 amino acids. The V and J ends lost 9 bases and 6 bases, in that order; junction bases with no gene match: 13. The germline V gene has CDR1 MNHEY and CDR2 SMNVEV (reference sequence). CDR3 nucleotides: TGTGCCAGTACCAGAATTTTGGGACAGGGGGGCGAGCAGTACTTC. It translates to CASTRILGQGGEQYF.

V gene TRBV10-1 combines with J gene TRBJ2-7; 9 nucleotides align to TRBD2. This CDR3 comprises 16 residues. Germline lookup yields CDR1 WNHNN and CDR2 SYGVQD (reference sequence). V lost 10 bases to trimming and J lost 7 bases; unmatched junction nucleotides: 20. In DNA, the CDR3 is TGCGCCATCGGGGTGATGCGGGAGGGCCCCATACGAGAGCAGTACTTC. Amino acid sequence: CAIGVMREGPIREQYF.

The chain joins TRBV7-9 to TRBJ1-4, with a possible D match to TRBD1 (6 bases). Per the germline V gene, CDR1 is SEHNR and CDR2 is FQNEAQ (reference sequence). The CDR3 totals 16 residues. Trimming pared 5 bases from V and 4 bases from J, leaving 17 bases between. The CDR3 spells CASSLPQGPYNEKLFF. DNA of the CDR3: TGTGCCAGCAGCCTCCCCCAGGGGCCCTATAATGAAAAACTGTTTTTT.

As DNA, the CDR3 is TGCGCCAGCAGCCACGGGACAGCGCATCAAGCGGATACGCAGTATTTT. Translating it yields CASSHGTAHQADTQYF. This chain uses TRBV5-1 with TRBJ2-3, with 7 bases identical to TRBD1. CDR1 and CDR2 from the germline V gene are SGHRS and YFSETQ. V lost 4 bases, J lost 6 bases, and 14 bases stayed unmatched. CDR3 length: 16 amino acids.

The CDR3 reads CASSIDRDSFYEQYF. As DNA, the CDR3 is TGCGCCAGCAGCATAGACCGGGACAGTTTCTACGAGCAGTACTTC. V and J are TRBV5-1 and TRBJ2-7; 7 positions agree with TRBD1. Germline CDR1 reads SGHRS; CDR2 reads YFSETQ. The CDR3 spans 15 residues. V was clipped by 4 bases and J by 3 bases; unmatched bases: 10.

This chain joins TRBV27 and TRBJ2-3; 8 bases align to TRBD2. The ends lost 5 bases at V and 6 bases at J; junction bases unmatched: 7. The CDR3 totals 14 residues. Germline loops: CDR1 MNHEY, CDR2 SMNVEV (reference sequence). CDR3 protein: CASSPSGRPDTQYF. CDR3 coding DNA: TGTGCCAGCAGTCCAAGCGGGAGACCGGATACGCAGTATTTT.

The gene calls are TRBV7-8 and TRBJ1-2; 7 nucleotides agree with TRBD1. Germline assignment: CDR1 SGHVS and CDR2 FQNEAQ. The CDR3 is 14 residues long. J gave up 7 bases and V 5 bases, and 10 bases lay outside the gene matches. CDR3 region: CASSLQGGWGGYTF. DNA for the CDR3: TGTGCCAGCAGCCTCCAGGGGGGTTGGGGTGGCTACACCTTC. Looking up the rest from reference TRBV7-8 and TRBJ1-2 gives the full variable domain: GAGVSQSPRYKVAKRGQDVALRCDPISGHVSLFWYQQALGQGPEFLTYFQNEAQLDKSGLPSDRFFAERPEGSVSTLKIQRTQQEDSAVYLCASSLQGGWGGYTFGSGTRLTVV.

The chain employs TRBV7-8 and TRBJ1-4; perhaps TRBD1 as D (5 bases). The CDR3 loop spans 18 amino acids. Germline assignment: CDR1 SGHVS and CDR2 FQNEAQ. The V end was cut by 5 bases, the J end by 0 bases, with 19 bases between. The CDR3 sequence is CASSPAGGVYATNEKLFF. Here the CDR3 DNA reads TGTGCCAGCAGCCCCGCGGGGGGAGTTTACGCAACTAATGAAAAACTGTTTTTT.

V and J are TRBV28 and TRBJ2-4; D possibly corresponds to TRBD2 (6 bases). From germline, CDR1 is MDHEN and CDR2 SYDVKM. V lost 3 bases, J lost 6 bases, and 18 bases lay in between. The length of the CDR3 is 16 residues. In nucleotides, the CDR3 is TGTGCCAGCAGTTTCGTCGGGAGAGGGGCGCTAAACATTCAGTACTTC. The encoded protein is CASSFVGRGALNIQYF.

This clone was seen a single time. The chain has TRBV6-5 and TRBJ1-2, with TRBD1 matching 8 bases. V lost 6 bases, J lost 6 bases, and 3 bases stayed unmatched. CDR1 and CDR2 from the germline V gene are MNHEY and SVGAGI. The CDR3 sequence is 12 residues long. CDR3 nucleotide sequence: TGTGCCAGCAGCGGACAGGGCCATGGCTACACCTTC. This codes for CASSGQGHGYTF.

The chain's CDR3 is CSASPYNEQFF. For the CDR3, the DNA is TGCAGCGCCAGCCCTTACAATGAGCAGTTCTTC. J is TRBJ2-1 and V is TRBV29-1; D is undetermined. Germline-derived CDR1 and CDR2 are SQVTM and ANQGSEA. This CDR3 comprises 11 residues. V was cut by 7 bases and J by 4 bases, with 8 bases left in between.

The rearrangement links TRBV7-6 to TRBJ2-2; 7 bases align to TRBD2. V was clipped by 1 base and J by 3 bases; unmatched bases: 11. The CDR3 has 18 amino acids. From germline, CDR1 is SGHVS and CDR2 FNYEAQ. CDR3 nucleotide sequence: TGTGCCAGCAGCTTAGGGGTTCCGGCGGGGGAGGACACCGGGGAGCTGTTTTTT. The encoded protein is CASSLGVPAGEDTGELFF.

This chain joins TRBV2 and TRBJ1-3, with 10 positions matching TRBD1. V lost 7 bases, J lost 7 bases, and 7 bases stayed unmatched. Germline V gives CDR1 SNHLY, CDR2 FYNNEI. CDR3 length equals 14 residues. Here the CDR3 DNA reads TGTGCCAGCAACCGGGACAGGGGAAAGAACACCATATATTTT. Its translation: CASNRDRGKNTIYF. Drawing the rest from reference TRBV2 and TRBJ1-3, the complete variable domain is EPEVTQTPSHQVTQMGQEVILRCVPISNHLYFYWYRQILGQKVEFLVSFYNNEISEKSEIFDDQFSVERPDGSNFTLKIRSTKLEDSAMYFCASNRDRGKNTIYFGEGSWLTVV.